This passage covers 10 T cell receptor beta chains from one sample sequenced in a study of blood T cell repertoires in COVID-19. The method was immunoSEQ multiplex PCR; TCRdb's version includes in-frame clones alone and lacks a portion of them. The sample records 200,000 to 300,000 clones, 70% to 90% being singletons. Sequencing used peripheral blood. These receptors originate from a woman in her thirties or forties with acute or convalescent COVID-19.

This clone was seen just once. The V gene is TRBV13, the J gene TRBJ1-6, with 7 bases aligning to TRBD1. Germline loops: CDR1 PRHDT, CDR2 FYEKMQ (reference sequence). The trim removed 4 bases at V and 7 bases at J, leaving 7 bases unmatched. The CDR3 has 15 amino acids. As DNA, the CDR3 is TGTGCCAGCAGCTCATCGGGACAGCCGAATTCACCCCTCCACTTT. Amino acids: CASSSSGQPNSPLHF.

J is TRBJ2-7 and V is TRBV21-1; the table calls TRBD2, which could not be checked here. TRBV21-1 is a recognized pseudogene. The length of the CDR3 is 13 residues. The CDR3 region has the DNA TGTGCCAGCAGCAAAGTTAAGGAGTACGAGCAGTACGTC. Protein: CASSKVKEYEQYV.

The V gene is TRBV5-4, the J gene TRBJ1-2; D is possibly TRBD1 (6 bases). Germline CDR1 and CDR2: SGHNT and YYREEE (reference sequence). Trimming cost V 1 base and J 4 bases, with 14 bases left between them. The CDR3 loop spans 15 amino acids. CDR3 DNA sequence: TGTGCCAGCAGCTTGATCGTAGGGACACTCTATGGCTACACCTTC. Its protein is CASSLIVGTLYGYTF.

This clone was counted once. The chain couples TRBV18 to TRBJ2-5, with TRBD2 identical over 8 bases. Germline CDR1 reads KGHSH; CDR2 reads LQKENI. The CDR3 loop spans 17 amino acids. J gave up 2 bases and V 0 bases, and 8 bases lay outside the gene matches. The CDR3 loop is CASSPPIQRGTQETQYF. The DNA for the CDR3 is TGTGCCAGCTCACCACCGATCCAGCGGGGGACGCAAGAGACCCAGTACTTC.

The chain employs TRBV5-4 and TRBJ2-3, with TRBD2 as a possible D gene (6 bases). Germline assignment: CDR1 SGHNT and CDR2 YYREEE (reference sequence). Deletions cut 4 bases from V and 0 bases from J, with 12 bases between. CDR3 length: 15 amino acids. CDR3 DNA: TGTGCCAGCAGCGCCCGGGGGATGAGCACAGATACGCAGTATTTT. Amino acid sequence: CASSARGMSTDTQYF.

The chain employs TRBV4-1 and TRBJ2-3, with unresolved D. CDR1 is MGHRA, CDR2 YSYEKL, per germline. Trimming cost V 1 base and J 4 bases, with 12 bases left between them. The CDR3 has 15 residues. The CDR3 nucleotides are TGCGCCAGCAGCCAAGCCGGGTGGCCCCCAGATACGCAGTATTTT. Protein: CASSQAGWPPDTQYF.

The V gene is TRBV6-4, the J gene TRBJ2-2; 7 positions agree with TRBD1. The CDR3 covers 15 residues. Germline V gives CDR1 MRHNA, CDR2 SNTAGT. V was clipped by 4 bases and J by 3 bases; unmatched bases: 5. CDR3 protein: CASSVGGSDTGELFF. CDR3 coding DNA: TGTGCCAGCAGTGTAGGGGGCTCGGACACCGGGGAGCTGTTTTTT.

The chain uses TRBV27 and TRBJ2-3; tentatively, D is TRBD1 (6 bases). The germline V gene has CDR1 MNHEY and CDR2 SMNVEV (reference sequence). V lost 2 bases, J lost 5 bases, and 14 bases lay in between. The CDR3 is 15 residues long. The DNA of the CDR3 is TGTGCCAGCAGTTTACGGGACACTGTTATAGATACGCAGTATTTT. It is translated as CASSLRDTVIDTQYF.

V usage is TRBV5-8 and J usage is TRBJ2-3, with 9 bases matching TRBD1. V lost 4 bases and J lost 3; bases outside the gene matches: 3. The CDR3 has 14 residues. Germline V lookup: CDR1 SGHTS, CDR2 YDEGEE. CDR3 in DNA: TGTGCCAGCAGCGACAGGGGGGGAACAGATACGCAGTATTTT. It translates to CASSDRGGTDTQYF.

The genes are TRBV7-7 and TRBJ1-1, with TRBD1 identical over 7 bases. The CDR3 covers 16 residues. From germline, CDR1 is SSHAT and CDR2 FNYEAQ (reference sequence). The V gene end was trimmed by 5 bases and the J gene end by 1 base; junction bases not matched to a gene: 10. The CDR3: CASSPVTGMENTEAFF. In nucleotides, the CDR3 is TGTGCCAGCAGCCCCGTGACAGGGATGGAGAACACTGAAGCTTTCTTT.